The 30 T cell receptor beta chains below come from one sample, sequenced in a study of human T cells and chemical hapten exposure. MiXCR, run by TCRdb on the RACE reads, gives a single entry per CDR3 protein. This table has 55,000 to 75,000 distinct CDR3 sequences, 9.5% to 15% appearing once. Documented time point: patch test 3, about 24 weeks after DPC sensitization. Regarding treatment: therapeutic diphenylcyclopropenone sensitization with weekly scalp DPC. The sample consisted of whole blood, taken in connection with sensitization to the hapten diphenylcyclopropenone (DPC). The receptors derive from a man younger than 45 with alopecia areata. Some clones in this sample may be carry-over from other donors' samples.

The chain uses TRBV20-1 and TRBJ2-3, with 9 positions matching TRBD1. This CDR3 is 16 amino acids long. J lost 5 bases, V lost 2 bases, and 11 bases had no gene match. CDR1 is DFQATT and CDR2 is SNEGSKA in the germline V gene (reference sequence). CDR3 amino acids: CSARRGTGQPGDTQYF. The CDR3 bases are TGCAGTGCTAGAAGAGGGACAGGGCAACCGGGAGATACGCAGTATTTT.

This clonotype was observed many times. V and J are TRBV18 and TRBJ2-7; TRBD1 agrees at 8 bases. Losses at the gene ends were 4 bases for V and 3 bases for J; bases not matched to a gene: 5. Germline lookup yields CDR1 KGHSH and CDR2 LQKENI. CDR3 length: 14 residues. This CDR3 reads CASSLRTGYYEQYF. In DNA, the CDR3 is TGTGCCAGCTCACTAAGGACAGGGTACTACGAGCAGTACTTC.

The table lists this clonotype with many counts. This chain joins TRBV6-2 or TRBV6-3 and TRBJ2-2; 10 bases map to TRBD1. The germline CDR1 and CDR2 sequences are MNHEY and SVGEGT. CDR3 length equals 16 residues. The V and J ends lost 1 base and 5 bases, in that order; junction bases with no gene match: 4. The CDR3 DNA reads TGTGCCAGCAGTTACTACCGGGACAGGGGAACCGGGGAGCTGTTTTTT. Protein product: CASSYYRDRGTGELFF.

This clonotype was counted a few times. The chain employs TRBV19 and TRBJ2-7, with D possibly TRBD2 on 6 matching bases. Germline loops: CDR1 LNHDA, CDR2 SQIVND (reference sequence). The CDR3 totals 13 residues. V lost 9 bases, J lost 2 bases, and 14 bases lay in between. Here the CDR3 reads CARPGAWPYEQYF. CDR3 DNA sequence: TGTGCCAGGCCGGGAGCCTGGCCCTACGAGCAGTACTTC. The entire variable domain, with the rest obtained from reference TRBV19 and TRBJ2-7, is as follows: DGGITQSPKYLFRKEGQNVTLSCEQNLNHDAMYWYRQDPGQGLRLIYYSQIVNDFQKGDIAEGYSVSREKKESFPLTVTSAQKNPTAFYLCARPGAWPYEQYFGPGTRLTVT.

V usage is TRBV27 and J usage is TRBJ2-7, with D tentatively TRBD2 (6 bases). Trimming removed 3 bases from V and 0 bases from J, with 12 bases in between. Germline V gives CDR1 MNHEY, CDR2 SMNVEV (reference sequence). This CDR3 has 15 residues. This chain's CDR3 is CASSFSGVPSYEQYF. CDR3 nucleotide sequence: TGTGCCAGCAGTTTTAGCGGCGTTCCCTCCTACGAGCAGTACTTC.

The rearrangement joins TRBV7-2 to TRBJ2-3; the D gene is possibly TRBD2 (6 bases). V dropped 1 base and J dropped 14 bases, with 13 bases sitting between them. Looked up from germline, CDR1 is SGHTA and CDR2 is FQGNSA. CDR3 size: 12 residues. The CDR3 coding sequence is TGTGCCAGCAGCTTAGGGCGGGATCGGTGGTATTTT. Encoded protein: CASSLGRDRWYF.

This clonotype was counted ten times or more. CDR3 coding DNA: TGTGCCAGCAGTTTCCTATCTGCCGGGATGCAGAACACTGAAGCTTTCTTT. As protein: CASSFLSAGMQNTEAFF. The V and J genes are TRBV27 and TRBJ1-1; D is ambiguous. This CDR3 has 17 amino acids. Looked up from germline, CDR1 is MNHEY and CDR2 is SMNVEV (reference sequence). V was cut by 3 bases and J by 1 base, with 18 bases left in between.

This clonotype was detected ten times or more. This chain joins TRBV7-2 and TRBJ2-2; 8 bases are shared with TRBD1. The germline V gene has CDR1 SGHTA and CDR2 FQGNSA. The CDR3 spans 16 residues. V shed 5 bases, J shed 1 base, and the junction held 6 bases outside the gene matches. As DNA, the CDR3 is TGTGCCAGCAGCCCCCGGACAGGGATGAACACCGGGGAGCTGTTTTTT. Amino acid sequence: CASSPRTGMNTGELFF.

The chain joins TRBV28 to TRBJ1-5, with no clear D. The CDR3 is 11 amino acids. The germline V gene encodes CDR1 MDHEN and CDR2 SYDVKM. Trimming cost V 8 bases and J 1 base, with 3 bases left between them. Written as DNA, the CDR3 is TGTGCCAGCGGGAGCAATCAGCCCCAGCATTTT. The encoded protein is CASGSNQPQHF.

This clonotype was counted many times. This chain connects TRBV7-6 to TRBJ2-3, with 15 nucleotides matching TRBD2. This CDR3 has 19 residues. V shed 5 bases, J shed 7 bases, and the junction held 16 bases outside the gene matches. The germline V gene encodes CDR1 SGHVS and CDR2 FNYEAQ. CDR3 sequence: CASSARTSGGAGHRNTQYF. Here the CDR3 DNA reads TGTGCCAGCAGCGCTCGGACTAGCGGGGGGGCGGGGCATAGGAATACGCAGTATTTT.

This clonotype was observed a few times. This rearrangement joins TRBV4-2 to TRBJ1-4; 7 bases are shared with TRBD1. Germline-derived CDR1 and CDR2 are LGHNA and YNFKEQ. The CDR3 contains 14 residues. V was clipped by 6 bases and J by 3 bases; unmatched bases: 4. DNA for the CDR3: TGTGCCAGCAGGACAGGGCTTTCTAATGAAAAACTGTTTTTT. This translates into CASRTGLSNEKLFF.

CDR3 sequence (DNA): TGCGCCAGCAGCCCGGTTTCAGCTAGGGACGAGCAGTACTTC. Protein: CASSPVSARDEQYF. The chain uses TRBV5-1 and TRBJ2-7, with no clear D. Looked up from germline, CDR1 is SGHRS and CDR2 is YFSETQ. V was clipped by 4 bases and J by 5 bases, with 16 bases between them. The CDR3 runs 14 residues.

This clonotype was counted between two and nine times. The rearrangement joins TRBV30 to TRBJ2-7, with no clear D. From germline, CDR1 is GTSNPN and CDR2 SVGIG (reference sequence). Trimming took 4 bases from V and 0 from J, leaving 10 bases between them. The CDR3 consists of 13 residues. CDR3 region: CAWKSLSSYEQYF. The CDR3 nucleotides are TGTGCCTGGAAATCGCTAAGCTCCTACGAGCAGTACTTC.

J is TRBJ2-1 and V is TRBV7-2; possible D gene TRBD2, 6 bases. This CDR3 comprises 14 residues. V was clipped by 5 bases and J by 8 bases, with 16 bases between them. Germline lookup yields CDR1 SGHTA and CDR2 FQGNSA. The CDR3 here is CASSPGTPTYEQFF. The CDR3 DNA is TGTGCCAGCAGCCCGGGGACTCCGACCTATGAGCAGTTCTTC.

The chain is built from TRBV5-4 and TRBJ2-3; TRBD2 matches at 7 bases. The germline V gene has CDR1 SGHNT and CDR2 YYREEE (reference sequence). The length of the CDR3 is 14 residues. V gave up 4 bases and J gave up 2 bases; unmatched junction bases: 4. The CDR3 DNA reads TGTGCCAGCAGCCCAGCGGGGTTCACAGATACGCAGTATTTT. The encoded protein is CASSPAGFTDTQYF.

In its sample, this clonotype was seen many times. The chain links TRBV5-1 to TRBJ2-3, with TRBD1 matching over 9 bases. The CDR3 is made up of 14 amino acids. Germline V gene sequence: CDR1 SGHRS, CDR2 YFSETQ. Germline trimming cut 4 bases from V and 3 bases from J; bases unmatched to any gene: 3. This chain's CDR3 is CASSIGQGTDTQYF. In nucleotides, the CDR3 is TGCGCCAGCAGCATAGGACAGGGGACAGATACGCAGTATTTT.

This clonotype occurred many times. The rearrangement uses TRBV20-1 and TRBJ1-1; 9 bases are a match to TRBD1. V lost 2 bases to trimming and J lost 6 bases; unmatched junction nucleotides: 7. Per germline, CDR1 DFQATT and CDR2 SNEGSKA (reference sequence). CDR3 length: 14 amino acids. CDR3 sequence: CSARKGQGVSEAFF. The CDR3, as DNA: TGCAGTGCTAGAAAGGGACAGGGAGTCTCTGAAGCTTTCTTT.

The sample holds many counts of this clonotype. The chain joins TRBV29-1 to TRBJ2-7; D perhaps matches TRBD1 (5 bases). The germline CDR1 and CDR2 sequences are SQVTM and ANQGSEA. V lost 6 bases and J 5 bases, leaving 17 bases between the germline ends. CDR3 size: 13 residues. CDR3 protein: CSVVVGPGDEQYF. Here the CDR3 DNA reads TGCAGCGTCGTCGTGGGGCCTGGGGACGAGCAGTACTTC.

This clonotype has a handful of counts. CDR3 region: CSVTDGDYGYTF. The CDR3 bases are TGCAGCGTGACGGACGGCGACTATGGCTACACCTTC. The chain combines TRBV29-1 with TRBJ1-2; unclear D gene. The CDR3 loop spans 12 amino acids. Trimming took 6 bases from V and 3 from J, leaving 11 bases between them. In germline, CDR1 is SQVTM, CDR2 ANQGSEA. The full variable domain, in which reference TRBV29-1 and TRBJ1-2 provide the parts outside the CDR3, is SAVISQKPSRDICQRGTSLTIQCQVDSQVTMMFWYRQQPGQSLTLIATANQGSEATYESGFVIDKFPISRPNLTFSTLTVSNMSPEDSSIYLCSVTDGDYGYTFGSGTRLTVV.

This clonotype was detected only a few times. V and J are TRBV7-9 and TRBJ2-2; 11 bases are a match to TRBD2. Germline trimming cut 1 base from V and 1 base from J; bases unmatched to any gene: 2. Looked up from germline, CDR1 is SEHNR and CDR2 is FQNEAQ (reference sequence). The CDR3 is made up of 17 amino acids. Here the CDR3 reads CASSLGGLAVNTGELFF. The CDR3 DNA reads TGTGCCAGCAGCTTAGGGGGACTAGCGGTGAACACCGGGGAGCTGTTTTTT.

This clonotype was seen a handful of times. The rearrangement joins TRBV3-1 to TRBJ1-2, with a tentative D call TRBD1 (6 bases). CDR1 and CDR2 (germline): LGHDT, YNNKEL (reference sequence). This CDR3 has 14 amino acids. Trimming cost V 6 bases and J 4 bases, with 15 bases left between them. CDR3 sequence: CASSRDLGAYGYTF. CDR3 nucleotide sequence: TGTGCCAGCAGTCGCGACTTGGGGGCCTATGGCTACACCTTC.

This clonotype was seen at least ten times. The rearrangement joins TRBV19 to TRBJ2-1; no definite D call. Trimming removed 7 bases at V and 4 bases at J, with 11 bases between. CDR3 size: 13 residues. Germline values: CDR1 LNHDA, CDR2 SQIVND (reference sequence). The CDR3 DNA reads as TGTGCCAGTACTATGGACGGATACAATGAGCAGTTCTTC. This translates into CASTMDGYNEQFF.

This clonotype was observed many times. This rearrangement joins TRBV20-1 to TRBJ2-1; 10 bases agree with TRBD2. The CDR3 runs 15 residues. V dropped 0 bases and J dropped 8; count of bases not matched to a gene: 7. Germline assignment: CDR1 DFQATT and CDR2 SNEGSKA (reference sequence). DNA for the CDR3: TGCAGTGCTAGAGACCCGAGCGGGGGGGCGTATGAGCAGTTCTTC. Amino acid sequence: CSARDPSGGAYEQFF.

This clonotype was observed many times. This rearrangement joins TRBV28 to TRBJ2-7; 8 bases agree with TRBD1. In germline, CDR1 is MDHEN, CDR2 SYDVKM. This CDR3 has 15 residues. V was clipped by 2 bases and J by 4 bases; unmatched bases: 7. The CDR3 reads CASSLHVQGGYEQYF. The CDR3 coding sequence is TGTGCCAGCAGTTTACATGTACAGGGGGGTTACGAGCAGTACTTC.

This clonotype was seen repeatedly, ten times or more. The rearrangement uses TRBV11-3 and TRBJ2-2; 7 positions match TRBD2. The CDR3 spans 15 residues. The V segment lost 7 bases and the J segment 1 base; nucleotides outside the gene matches: 6. Germline V CDR1 and CDR2: SGHNT, YENEEA. CDR3 DNA sequence: TGTGCCAGCACCGGGGGGAGTTGGAACACCGGGGAGCTGTTTTTT. Protein sequence: CASTGGSWNTGELFF.

This clonotype has just a few counts. This chain connects TRBV12-3 or TRBV12-4 to TRBJ1-1; D ambiguous. This CDR3 contains 11 residues. The V end lost 8 bases, the J end lost 7 bases, and 11 bases lay between the germline ends. The CDR3 DNA reads as TGTGCCAGCCGCAGAGGTAGTGAAGCTTTCTTT. Translating gives CASRRGSEAFF.

This clonotype showed up many times. V gene TRBV29-1 combines with J gene TRBJ1-1, with 7 bases aligning to TRBD1. The trim removed 1 base at V and 3 bases at J, leaving 14 bases unmatched. The CDR3 totals 17 residues. Looked up from germline, CDR1 is SQVTM and CDR2 is ANQGSEA. The CDR3 nucleotides are TGCAGCGTTGAAGGGCTGGAAGGACAGGACACTTACACTGAAGCTTTCTTT. Its translation: CSVEGLEGQDTYTEAFF. Filled out from reference TRBV29-1 and TRBJ1-1, the complete variable domain reads SAVISQKPSRDICQRGTSLTIQCQVDSQVTMMFWYRQQPGQSLTLIATANQGSEATYESGFVIDKFPISRPNLTFSTLTVSNMSPEDSSIYLCSVEGLEGQDTYTEAFFGQGTRLTVV.

The J gene is TRBJ2-7, the V gene TRBV7-2; no definite D call. Germline lookup yields CDR1 SGHTA and CDR2 FQGNSA. Trimming shortened V by 3 bases and J by 0 bases, and 12 bases separated the two germline ends. The CDR3 loop spans 15 amino acids. The CDR3 DNA is TGTGCCAGCAGCTTGCGAACAACGACCTCCTACGAGCAGTACTTC. Amino acid sequence: CASSLRTTTSYEQYF.

This clonotype was seen a few times. The chain uses TRBV20-1 and TRBJ1-4; the D gene is possibly TRBD1 (5 bases). Trimming took 3 bases from V and 2 from J, leaving 13 bases between them. CDR1 is DFQATT and CDR2 is SNEGSKA in the germline V gene (reference sequence). This CDR3 is built from 15 residues. CDR3 in DNA: TGCAGTGCTAGGGGAGGGGATTCGACTAATGAAAAACTGTTTTTT. Its translation is CSARGGDSTNEKLFF.

In this sample, this clonotype turned up a few times. The chain couples TRBV7-9 to TRBJ1-1; a weak D match, TRBD1 (6 bases). Germline assignment: CDR1 SEHNR and CDR2 FQNEAQ (reference sequence). CDR3 length: 14 residues. Trimming left V 5 bases short and J 2 bases short, with 12 bases between. This CDR3 reads CASSPWGPNTEAFF. The CDR3, as DNA: TGTGCCAGCAGCCCGTGGGGGCCCAACACTGAAGCTTTCTTT.